Sequencing of this TCR beta chain was carried out in a study of blood T cell repertoires in COVID-19. The wider study: The analysed material was cDNA or gDNA that came from T cells, B-cell-depleted T cells, or PBMCs.

Germline CDR1 LNHDA, CDR2 SQIVND (reference sequence). Trimming at V came to 6 bases and at J to 4 bases, leaving 10 bases not matched to a gene. The CDR3 has 18 amino acids. Only in-frame clones appear in the TCRdb table, and some are missing; sequencing was by immunoSEQ multiplex PCR. The sample carries about 350,000 clones, approximately 89% recorded once. J is TRBJ2-6 and V is TRBV19; 12 nucleotides match TRBD1. The TCR comes from an older woman with COVID-19, enrolled during active disease. The sequencing sample was made of peripheral blood. CDR3 sequence: CASSHSGQGALGANVLTF. The CDR3 bases are TGTGCCAGTAGCCACTCGGGACAGGGGGCGTTAGGGGCCAACGTCCTGACTTTC.